This T cell receptor beta chain was obtained from a study of blood T cell repertoires in COVID-19 (dated by TCRdb to 2018 to 2020). Study-wide context: Samples covering the acute and convalescent phases of COVID-19 were provided by collaborators in the United States, Italy and Spain. Where HLA class I and class II types were available, the types were taken from metadata supplied by the sample provider, not from assay-based typing. Samples were obtained from the ongoing ImmuneRACE study (first 160 participants) and from about 1,300 subjects provided by 6 global collaborators. The prospective study material was composed of cDNA or gDNA derived from T cells, B-cell-depleted T cells, or PBMCs. Subjects who had been exposed to COVID-19, were actively infected with it, or had recovered from it provided the deeply sampled blood TCRbeta repertoires that made up the dataset. The repertoires were released in a freely available public database intended as a resource for research on the immune response to SARS-CoV-2. The sample metadata nearly always contained a de-identified subject ID, COVID-19 status, age in years and sex. The investigation overall reported the following: The amount of clinical and demographic metadata varied by source and participant and was provided uncurated.

The CDR3 has 13 amino acids, counting the end cysteine and phenylalanine. Only the CDR3 part of the read is kept: 39 bases, read in frame from the first base. Trimming costs V 2 bases and J 7 bases, and their ends lie 10 bases apart. Via the germline V gene, CDR1 is KGHDR and CDR2 SFDVKD. TCRbeta CDR3 regions were amplified from genomic DNA by means of the immunoSEQ Assay, a bias-controlled multiplex PCR. Regarding the original processing steps: Within the assay, amplification of reference gene primers was used to estimate how many nucleated cells each sample contained. Sequence reads were collapsed and filtered to measure the absolute abundance of every unique TCRbeta CDR3 rearrangement. Productive Simpson clonality was computed per sample as the square root of Simpson's diversity index over productive rearrangements. The table comes from immuneACCESS by way of TCRdb, which keeps in-frame sequences with V and J called. Part of the clones is missing from these tables; in studies checked, under half for an unresolved V gene and the rest for unknown reasons. D and trimming were read from the DNA, whereas the V and J calls and clone size are those reported in that table. This sample is represented by about 170,000 clones; approximately 77% of them were singletons. The ten largest clones capture about 11% of the sample.

As for this clone: No cognate antigen has been identified for it. No clone much larger than this one lies a single base away; base qualities are absent.

Collaborating institutions collected whole blood in K2EDTA tubes following their own protocols. For TCRbeta analysis, collaborators shipped samples as frozen whole blood, isolated PBMCs, or DNA extracted from either of those sample types. This sequence was found in a woman aged 80 or older with active or convalescent COVID-19. The chain is assembled from TRBV24-1 and TRBJ1-2; there is no confident call for the D gene. Sequenced: peripheral blood. The bases read TGTGCCACCAGTGATTCCAGGTCCGGTGGCTACACCTTC. It translates to CATSDSRSGGYTF.